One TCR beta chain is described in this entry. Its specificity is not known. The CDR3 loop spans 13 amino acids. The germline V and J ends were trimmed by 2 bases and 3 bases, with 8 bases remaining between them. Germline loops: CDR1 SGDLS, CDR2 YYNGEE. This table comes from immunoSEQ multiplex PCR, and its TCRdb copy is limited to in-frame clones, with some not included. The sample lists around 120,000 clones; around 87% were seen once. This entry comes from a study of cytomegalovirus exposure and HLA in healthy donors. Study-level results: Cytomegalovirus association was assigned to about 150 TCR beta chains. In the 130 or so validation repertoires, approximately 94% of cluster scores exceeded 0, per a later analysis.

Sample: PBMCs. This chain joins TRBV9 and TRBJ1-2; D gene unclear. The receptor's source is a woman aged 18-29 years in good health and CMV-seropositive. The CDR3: CASSVERDYGYTF. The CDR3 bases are TGTGCCAGCAGCGTCGAGAGAGACTATGGCTACACCTTC.